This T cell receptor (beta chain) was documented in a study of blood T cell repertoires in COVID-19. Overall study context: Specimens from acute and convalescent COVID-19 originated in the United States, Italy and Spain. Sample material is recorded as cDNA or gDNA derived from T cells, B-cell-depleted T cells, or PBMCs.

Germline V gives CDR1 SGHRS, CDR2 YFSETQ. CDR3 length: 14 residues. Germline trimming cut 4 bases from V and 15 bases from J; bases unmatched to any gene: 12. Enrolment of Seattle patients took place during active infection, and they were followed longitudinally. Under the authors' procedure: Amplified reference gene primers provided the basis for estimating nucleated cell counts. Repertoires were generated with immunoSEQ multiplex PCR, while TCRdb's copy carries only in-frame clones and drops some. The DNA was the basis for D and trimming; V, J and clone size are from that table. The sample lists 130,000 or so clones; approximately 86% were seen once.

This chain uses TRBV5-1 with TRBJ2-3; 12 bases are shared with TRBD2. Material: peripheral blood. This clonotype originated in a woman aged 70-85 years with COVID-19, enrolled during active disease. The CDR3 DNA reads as TGCGCCAGCAGCCCTAACCCCTCTAGCGGGGGGGCCTATTTT. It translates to CASSPNPSSGGAYF.